The T cell receptor (beta chain) under discussion was sequenced for a study of shared clonotypes between healthy human individuals. Sequencing used immunoSEQ multiplex PCR; TCRdb keeps in-frame clones, though not all of them. The sample holds hundreds of thousands of clones, 85% to 95% seen once. The CDR3 runs to 13 residues. In germline, CDR1 is WSHSY, CDR2 SAAADI. Trimming took 3 bases from V and 3 from J, leaving 9 bases between them. To note about this clone: Its target is unknown. Additional DNA sequences in this sample encode the identical CDR3.

Study-level results: Non-shared clonotypes displayed generation probabilities falling below those of clonotypes present in all four donors. Few donors limited the genetic and exposure-history diversity represented.

CD8 cells regarded as naive lacked CD45RO, were positively chosen for CCR7, and omitted terminally differentiated effector memory CD45RA+ cells. This clonotype was obtained from a woman under 40 in good health. Material for sequencing was naive CD8+ T cells sorted from blood. The V call is TRBV10-2, the J call TRBJ2-7; no clear D. In nucleotides, the CDR3 is TGCGCCAGCAGTGAATTGGGGTTCTACGAGCAGTACTTC. Protein sequence: CASSELGFYEQYF.